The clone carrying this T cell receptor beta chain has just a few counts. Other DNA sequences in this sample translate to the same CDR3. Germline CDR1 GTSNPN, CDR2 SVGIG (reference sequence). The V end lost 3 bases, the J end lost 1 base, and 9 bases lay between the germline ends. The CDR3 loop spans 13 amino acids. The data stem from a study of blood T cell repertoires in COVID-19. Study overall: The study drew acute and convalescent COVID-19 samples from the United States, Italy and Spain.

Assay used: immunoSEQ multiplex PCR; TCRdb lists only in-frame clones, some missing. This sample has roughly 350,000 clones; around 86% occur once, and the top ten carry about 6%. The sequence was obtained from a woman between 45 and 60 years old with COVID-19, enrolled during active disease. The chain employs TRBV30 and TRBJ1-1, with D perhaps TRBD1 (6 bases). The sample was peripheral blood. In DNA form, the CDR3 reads TGTGCCTGGAGAGGACAGCCGAACACTGAAGCTTTCTTT. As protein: CAWRGQPNTEAFF. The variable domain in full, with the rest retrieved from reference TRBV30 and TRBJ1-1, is SQTIHQWPATLVQPVGSPLSLECTVEGTSNPNLYWYRQAAGRGLQLLFYSVGIGQISSEVPQNLSASRPQDRQFILSSKKLLLSDSGFYLCAWRGQPNTEAFFGQGTRLTVV.